This is a list of T cell receptor beta chains from one sample in a study of CXCR3-negative and CXCR3-positive naive CD8 T cells. With the 5' RACE reads reprocessed, TCRdb shows one record per CDR3 protein and no DNA. This table lists roughly 40,000 distinct CDR3 sequences. The sample was memory CD8+ T cells from blood. The receptors stem from a human donor in good health. Some clones in this sample may be carry-over from other donors' samples. The CDR3 runs from the conserved cysteine through the conserved F or W. A row's size may be missing; if present it is once, few, many or a size class.

j_call,v_call,clone_size,cdr3_aa
TRBJ1-3,TRBV15,-,CATSRDRGIVNTIYF
TRBJ2-1,TRBV7-8,-,CASSSGLAGGLYNEQFF
TRBJ2-3,TRBV6-1,-,CASTERASGGPDTQYF
TRBJ1-5,TRBV20-1,-,CSARGSRENQPQHF
TRBJ1-1,TRBV7-9,-,CASSLGVSGTEAFF
TRBJ1-2,TRBV7-6,medium-sized,CASSLEVGGEIDGYTF
TRBJ2-7,TRBV28,-,CASRPAGPYEQYF
TRBJ1-6,TRBV29-1,-,CSVDSVGRDDSPLHF
TRBJ1-1,TRBV28,-,CASSLLSRRPAFF
TRBJ1-4,TRBV6-5,-,CANSLGAEKLFF
TRBJ2-3,TRBV29-1,-,CSVWDRGSTDTQYF
TRBJ2-3,TRBV30,-,CACTGESTDTQYF
TRBJ2-1,TRBV7-3,-,CASSLLASGGAYNEQFF
TRBJ2-3,TRBV9,-,CASSVPSTGADTQYF
TRBJ2-7,TRBV29-1,-,CSVEDLLGYEQYF
TRBJ2-5,TRBV7-2,-,CASSDSGGKETQYF
TRBJ2-2,TRBV9,-,CASSNREAGELFF
TRBJ2-1,TRBV4-3,-,CASSQEGGAPYNEQFF
TRBJ2-5,TRBV7-7,-,CASSLAGRLETQYF
TRBJ2-3,TRBV11-2,-,CASSFLGGSDTQYF
TRBJ2-3,TRBV4-3,-,CASSQDPSGGLGDTQYF
TRBJ1-5,TRBV11-2,-,CASSDLQGPQPQHF
TRBJ2-7,TRBV6-5,-,CASSYARGESVFYEQYF
TRBJ2-7,TRBV4-1,-,CASSQEGDVYEQYF
TRBJ2-1,TRBV4-3,-,CASSPGTAGVNNEQFF
TRBJ2-1,TRBV29-1,-,CSAGQGAYNEQFF
TRBJ1-5,TRBV29-1,-,CSVTEGDQPQHF
TRBJ2-3,TRBV7-3,-,CASSLMGGARDTQYF
TRBJ2-7,TRBV10-3,-,CASSSLAGGGYEQYF
TRBJ2-7,TRBV7-6,-,CASSPTATYEQYF
TRBJ1-6,TRBV5-5,-,CASSLGDGTYNSPLHF
TRBJ2-7,TRBV5-1,-,CASSFGGEGQLYEQYF
TRBJ1-5,TRBV28,-,CASSQTGHLGSSNQPQHF
TRBJ2-7,TRBV7-9,-,CASSVSGTSGPTYEQYF
TRBJ2-7,TRBV11-2,-,CASSPDGTGMYEQYF
TRBJ2-3,TRBV12-3/TRBV12-4,-,CASSWTSKAQSF
TRBJ2-1,TRBV3-1,-,CASSQTTSERYDEQFF
TRBJ2-7,TRBV5-1,-,CASSPRDRGVYEQYF
TRBJ1-1,TRBV6-4,-,CASSDPDGPEAFF
TRBJ2-1,TRBV5-1,-,CASSSDWDSYNEQFF
TRBJ2-2,TRBV4-3,-,CASSQERGITAGELFF
TRBJ1-6,TRBV12-3/TRBV12-4,-,CASSLTKSDSPLHF
TRBJ2-3,TRBV7-6,-,CASIQDRVADTQYF
TRBJ2-7,TRBV5-5,-,CASSLASSYEQYF
TRBJ2-2,TRBV11-2,-,CASSLASLGTGELFF
TRBJ2-1,TRBV7-9,-,CASNIGQNYNEQFF
TRBJ2-7,TRBV29-1,-,CSVAGQLYEQYF
TRBJ2-5,TRBV5-5,-,CASSRTSGGLETQYF
TRBJ1-1,TRBV15,-,CATSTAAGAEAFF